This passage covers 25 T cell receptor beta chains from one sample sequenced in a study of early T cells in non-severe SARS-CoV-2 infection. Each CDR3 protein gets one entry after TCRdb re-called the 5' RACE reads with MiXCR. Among around 100,000 distinct CDR3 sequences listed, roughly 17% were seen once. The sequenced material came from whole blood. The receptors here all came from an adult who was a healthcare worker with PCR-confirmed SARS-CoV-2 infection or an uninfected control (not recorded which).

The rearrangement uses TRBV6-5 and TRBJ2-5; 7 bases match TRBD1. V shed 4 bases and J 2 bases; nucleotides not matched to a gene: 7. Germline-derived CDR1 and CDR2 are MNHEY and SVGAGI. This CDR3 is 15 amino acids long. CDR3 bases: TGTGCCAGCAGTTCCCGGGACAGCGATCAAGAGACCCAGTACTTC. Amino acid sequence: CASSSRDSDQETQYF.

Only a few counts were recorded for this clonotype. The CDR3 loop is CSGTGGKQFF. DNA for the CDR3: TGCAGCGGAACAGGAGGGAAGCAGTTCTTC. V usage is TRBV29-1 and J usage is TRBJ2-1, with a tentative D call TRBD2 (6 bases). CDR3 length: 10 amino acids. V dropped 7 bases and J dropped 11 bases, with 12 bases sitting between them. CDR1 is SQVTM, CDR2 ANQGSEA, per germline.

This clonotype was found a few times. V is TRBV9 and J is TRBJ2-2, with D possibly being TRBD1 or TRBD2 (5 bases each). Between the trimmed V and J ends, which lost 0 bases and 7 bases, there was a span of 16 bases. Germline V gene sequence: CDR1 SGDLS, CDR2 YYNGEE. The CDR3 loop spans 16 amino acids. CDR3 nucleotide sequence: TGTGCCAGCAGCGTAGAAGGCAGGGTGAGCGGCGGGGAGCTGTTTTTT. Its protein product is CASSVEGRVSGGELFF.

The sample holds a few counts of this clonotype. CDR3 nucleotide sequence: TGTGCCAGCAGCCATATGAACACTGAAGCTTTCTTT. Protein product: CASSHMNTEAFF. The chain recombines TRBV7-8 with TRBJ1-1, with no clear D. V was trimmed by 5 bases and J by 0 bases, leaving 4 bases between them. Germline loops: CDR1 SGHVS, CDR2 FQNEAQ. The CDR3 loop spans 12 amino acids.

There are a few counts of this clonotype. The chain combines TRBV5-1 with TRBJ1-3; D unresolved. The CDR3 contains 14 residues. V was clipped by 3 bases and J by 4 bases, with 11 bases between them. Germline-derived CDR1 and CDR2 are SGHRS and YFSETQ. CDR3 bases: TGCGCCAGCAGCTCGGTTTCTGGAGGAAACACCATATATTTT. Protein: CASSSVSGGNTIYF.

The rearrangement joins TRBV29-1 to TRBJ1-1; no firm D call. This CDR3 region has 9 residues. The germline V and J ends were trimmed by 6 bases and 10 bases, with 9 bases remaining between them. CDR1 is SQVTM, CDR2 ANQGSEA, per germline. CDR3 sequence reads: CSVAFGAFF. The CDR3 nucleotides are TGCAGCGTCGCTTTCGGAGCTTTCTTT.

This clonotype was picked up a small number of times. The chain couples TRBV2 to TRBJ2-3; 16 positions agree with TRBD2. CDR3 length: 15 amino acids. V lost 7 bases, J lost 8 bases, and 6 bases stayed unmatched. Germline V lookup: CDR1 SNHLY, CDR2 FYNNEI. The CDR3 spells CASTGLAGGPGTQYF. The CDR3 region has the DNA TGTGCCAGCACGGGACTAGCGGGGGGGCCTGGTACGCAGTATTTT. Filled out from reference TRBV2 and TRBJ2-3, the complete variable domain reads EPEVTQTPSHQVTQMGQEVILRCVPISNHLYFYWYRQILGQKVEFLVSFYNNEISEKSEIFDDQFSVERPDGSNFTLKIRSTKLEDSAMYFCASTGLAGGPGTQYFGPGTRLTVL.

The chain employs TRBV5-6 and TRBJ2-1; 10 bases are a match to TRBD1. Germline-derived CDR1 and CDR2 are SGHDT and YYEEEE. The CDR3 sequence is 15 residues long. Trimming removed 5 bases from V and 5 bases from J; junction bases left unmatched: 7. CDR3 region: CASRLGQGVHNEQFF. For the CDR3, the DNA is TGTGCCAGCAGACTTGGACAGGGGGTACACAATGAGCAGTTCTTC. Looking up the rest from reference TRBV5-6 and TRBJ2-1 gives the full variable domain: DAGVTQSPTHLIKTRGQQVTLRCSPKSGHDTVSWYQQALGQGPQFIFQYYEEEERQRGNFPDRFSGHQFPNYSSELNVNALLLGDSALYLCASRLGQGVHNEQFFGPGTRLTVL.

This clonotype was seen a few times. This chain joins TRBV3-1 and TRBJ2-7; D possibly uses TRBD1 or TRBD2 (5 bases each). The germline gives CDR1 LGHDT, CDR2 YNNKEL (reference sequence). The ends were cut back, 2 bases at V and 1 base at J, with 12 bases in the middle. This CDR3 has 15 residues. The CDR3 is CASSQWQGGSYEQYF. The CDR3 coding sequence is TGTGCCAGCAGCCAATGGCAGGGCGGGTCCTACGAGCAGTACTTC.

This chain joins TRBV6-2 or TRBV6-3 and TRBJ1-5; 9 bases are a match to TRBD1. The germline gives CDR1 MNHEY, CDR2 SVGEGT. This CDR3 is built from 15 residues. V lost 5 bases and J lost 2; bases outside the gene matches: 4. CDR3 sequence (DNA): TGTGCCAGCAGTCGGACAGGGGAGGGCAATCAGCCCCAGCATTTT. It yields the protein CASSRTGEGNQPQHF.

This clonotype was observed a handful of times. The rearrangement joins TRBV9 to TRBJ2-3, with 8 bases that match TRBD2. The junction had 9 bases not matched to a gene; V was cut back by 6 bases and J by 3 bases. In germline, CDR1 is SGDLS, CDR2 YYNGEE. The CDR3 runs 15 residues. For the CDR3, the DNA is TGTGCCAGCACAACCCTGGGACTAGAAACAGATACGCAGTATTTT. It translates to CASTTLGLETDTQYF.

V and J are TRBV10-1 and TRBJ2-1, with 8 bases fitting TRBD2. Germline loops: CDR1 WNHNN, CDR2 SYGVQD (reference sequence). With 5 bases clipped from V and 10 bases from J, the junction kept 7 bases outside the gene matches. The CDR3 spans 13 residues. The CDR3 reads CASSSAGGGEQFF. CDR3 coding DNA: TGCGCCAGCAGTTCCGCGGGGGGAGGCGAGCAGTTCTTC.

This clonotype has only a few counts. The gene calls are TRBV6-1 and TRBJ2-7, with TRBD1 matching 8 bases. The CDR3 is 14 amino acids. The germline gives CDR1 MNHNS, CDR2 SASEGT. After removal of 5 bases from V and 5 bases from J, the junction contained 8 bases not matched to a gene. The CDR3 region is CASSYWDRFNEQYF. The CDR3 DNA is TGTGCCAGCAGTTATTGGGACAGGTTCAACGAGCAGTACTTC.

As regards this clonotype: The junction departs from germline at one end; a sequencing error may be responsible. The CDR3 bases are TGCAGCGTCGGGAATTCCTACAAGCAGTACTTC. Translation gives CSVGNSYKQYF. The chain links TRBV29-1 to TRBJ2-7, with D perhaps matching TRBD2 (5 bases). The germline V gene encodes CDR1 SQVTM and CDR2 ANQGSEA. The CDR3 extends over 11 amino acids.

The rearrangement joins TRBV6-2 or TRBV6-3 to TRBJ2-7; D not certain. The CDR3 covers 14 residues. Germline V gene data show CDR1 as MNHEY and CDR2 as SVGEGT. Trimming took 0 bases from V and 0 from J, leaving 6 bases between them. This CDR3 reads CASSYSPSSYEQYF. The CDR3 DNA follows: TGTGCCAGCAGTTACTCGCCCAGCTCCTACGAGCAGTACTTC.

The chain has TRBV30 and TRBJ2-2; D perhaps matches TRBD2 (5 bases). CDR3 length equals 14 residues. Germline lookup yields CDR1 GTSNPN and CDR2 SVGIG (reference sequence). Between the trimmed V and J ends, which lost 3 bases and 5 bases, there was a span of 13 bases. Here the CDR3 reads CAWSMAAATGELFF. For the CDR3, the DNA is TGTGCCTGGAGCATGGCAGCGGCTACCGGGGAGCTGTTTTTT. Looking up the rest from reference TRBV30 and TRBJ2-2 gives the full variable domain: SQTIHQWPATLVQPVGSPLSLECTVEGTSNPNLYWYRQAAGRGLQLLFYSVGIGQISSEVPQNLSASRPQDRQFILSSKKLLLSDSGFYLCAWSMAAATGELFFGEGSRLTVL.

This clonotype has a handful of counts. The chain carries TRBV4-3 and TRBJ2-7; weak D call: TRBD1 (5 bases). Germline CDR1 reads LGHNA; CDR2 reads YSLEER. The CDR3 has 15 residues. The V gene lost 0 bases and the J gene lost 4 bases, with 13 bases spanning the gap. CDR3 loop: CASSQEWGSLYEQYF. The CDR3 region has the DNA TGCGCCAGCAGCCAAGAATGGGGCAGCTTATACGAGCAGTACTTC.

The V call is TRBV12-3 or TRBV12-4, the J call TRBJ1-1; D might be TRBD1 (6 bases). The CDR3 has 13 residues. Trimming took off 6 bases at V and 1 base at J, with 9 bases between the two ends. CDR3 DNA sequence: TGTGCCAGCAGAGAACAGGGGAACACTGAAGCTTTCTTT. This encodes CASREQGNTEAFF.

This clonotype was counted between two and nine times. The V gene is TRBV27, the J gene TRBJ2-7; D may be TRBD1 (5 bases). Trimming removed 6 bases at V and 4 bases at J, with 13 bases between. This CDR3 has 13 residues. Germline CDR1 reads MNHEY; CDR2 reads SMNVEV (reference sequence). The CDR3 DNA sequence: TGTGCCAGCAGCCTCACCCGACAGTACGAGCAGTACTTC. Encoded protein: CASSLTRQYEQYF.

The chain recombines TRBV6-2 or TRBV6-3 with TRBJ2-5, with 7 positions matching TRBD1. The CDR3 is 13 residues long. With 8 bases clipped from V and 5 bases from J, the junction kept 8 bases outside the gene matches. The germline CDR1 and CDR2 sequences are MNHEY and SVGEGT. CDR3 amino acids: CASLLRGLETQYF. The CDR3 DNA is TGTGCCAGCCTACTGAGGGGGCTGGAGACCCAGTACTTC.

The J gene is TRBJ2-7, the V gene TRBV2; no definite D call. Trimming removed 7 bases at V and 2 bases at J, with 15 bases between. The CDR3 extends over 14 amino acids. Germline V gives CDR1 SNHLY, CDR2 FYNNEI. The CDR3 sequence: CASNPAGRTYEQYF. The CDR3 region has the DNA TGTGCCAGCAACCCCGCAGGTCGTACCTACGAGCAGTACTTC. Drawing the rest from reference TRBV2 and TRBJ2-7, the complete variable domain is EPEVTQTPSHQVTQMGQEVILRCVPISNHLYFYWYRQILGQKVEFLVSFYNNEISEKSEIFDDQFSVERPDGSNFTLKIRSTKLEDSAMYFCASNPAGRTYEQYFGPGTRLTVT.

This rearrangement joins TRBV7-2 to TRBJ2-1; TRBD2 matches at 10 bases. The CDR3 runs to 14 residues. Germline loops: CDR1 SGHTA, CDR2 FQGNSA. J was trimmed by 9 bases and V by 3 bases; bases with no gene match: 5. CDR3 protein: CASSLGTSATEQFF. Here the CDR3 DNA reads TGTGCCAGCAGCTTGGGGACTAGCGCTACTGAGCAGTTCTTC.

Notes on this clonotype: The junction differs from germline at one of its ends, possibly a read error. The chain is built from TRBV28 and TRBJ2-6; 8 positions match TRBD2. Germline V gene sequence: CDR1 MDHEN, CDR2 SYDVKM. This CDR3 comprises 16 residues. The CDR3 loop reads CTSMGVSGTGANVLTF. The CDR3 nucleotides read TGTACCAGCATGGGGGTTAGCGGGACTGGGGCCAACGTCCTGACTTTC. The variable domain in full, completed from reference TRBV28 and TRBJ2-6, reads DVKVTQSSRYLVKRTGEKVFLECVQDMDHENMFWYRQDPGLGLRLIYFSYDVKMKEKGDIPEGYSVSREKKERFSLILESASTNQTSMYLCTSMGVSGTGANVLTFGAGSRLTVL.

This clonotype has ten or more counts. CDR3 sequence (DNA): TGTGCCAGCAGCTTCAGGACATATGGAACTGAAGCTTTCTTT. This sequence encodes CASSFRTYGTEAFF. The V call is TRBV11-2, the J call TRBJ1-1; D possibly corresponds to TRBD1 (5 bases). The V gene's germline CDR1 is SGHAT and CDR2 FQNNGV. The V and J ends lost 3 bases and 5 bases respectively, with 13 bases between them. This CDR3 contains 14 residues.

This chain links TRBV24-1 with TRBJ1-2, with D possibly TRBD1 on 5 matching bases. V lost 10 bases to trimming and J lost 7 bases, with 12 bases between them. This CDR3 region has 11 residues. The V gene's germline CDR1 is KGHDR and CDR2 SFDVKD. The CDR3 here is CATQGVAGYTF. The CDR3 DNA follows: TGTGCCACTCAGGGCGTCGCTGGCTACACCTTC.